These 4 T cell receptor beta chains share one sample of origin, sequenced in a study of human T cells and chemical hapten exposure. TCRdb re-analysed the RACE reads in MiXCR, keeping a single row per CDR3 protein. This table holds under 300,000 distinct CDR3 sequences, roughly 7.7% found once. Time point indicated: pre-sensitization, week 0. Specified treatment: therapeutic diphenylcyclopropenone sensitization with weekly scalp DPC. This specimen was whole blood, taken in connection with sensitization to the hapten diphenylcyclopropenone (DPC). Receptors were obtained from a man aged 18 to 30 with alopecia areata. Some clones in this sample may be carry-over from other donors' samples.

This clonotype was recorded a few times. The rearrangement joins TRBV27 to TRBJ1-1; D remains ambiguous. Germline V lookup: CDR1 MNHEY, CDR2 SMNVEV (reference sequence). Trimming took 2 bases from V and 1 from J, leaving 8 bases between them. This CDR3 is 14 amino acids long. CDR3 bases: TGTGCCAGCAGTTTACGACACCAGAACACTGAAGCTTTCTTT. Protein product: CASSLRHQNTEAFF.

This clonotype was detected only a few times. The CDR3 sequence is CASSLGAASSYNEQFF. The CDR3 nucleotides are TGTGCCAGCAGCTTAGGGGCGGCCAGCTCCTACAATGAGCAGTTCTTC. The chain employs TRBV7-6 and TRBJ2-1; no reliable D call. Germline V gives CDR1 SGHVS, CDR2 FNYEAQ. This CDR3 comprises 16 residues. Trimming left V 1 base short and J 0 bases short, with 10 bases between.

This clonotype was counted between two and nine times. This chain connects TRBV6-1 to TRBJ2-3, with TRBD1 as a possible D gene (5 bases). V gave up 5 bases and J gave up 2 bases, with 14 bases separating them. This CDR3 comprises 15 residues. CDR1 MNHNS and CDR2 SASEGT come from the germline V gene. The CDR3 sequence: CASSLFRQSTDTQYF. CDR3 nucleotide sequence: TGTGCCAGCAGTCTTTTTCGACAGTCCACAGATACGCAGTATTTT.

This clonotype has only a few counts. The junction departs from germline at one end; a sequencing error may be responsible. This sequence joins TRBV5-6 and TRBJ2-5, with D possibly being TRBD2 (6 bases). The V gene's germline CDR1 is SGHDT and CDR2 YYEEEE. The CDR3 runs 13 residues. The CDR3: CVSSFGGQETQYF. As DNA, the CDR3 is TGTGTCAGCAGCTTCGGGGGCCAAGAGACCCAGTACTTC.